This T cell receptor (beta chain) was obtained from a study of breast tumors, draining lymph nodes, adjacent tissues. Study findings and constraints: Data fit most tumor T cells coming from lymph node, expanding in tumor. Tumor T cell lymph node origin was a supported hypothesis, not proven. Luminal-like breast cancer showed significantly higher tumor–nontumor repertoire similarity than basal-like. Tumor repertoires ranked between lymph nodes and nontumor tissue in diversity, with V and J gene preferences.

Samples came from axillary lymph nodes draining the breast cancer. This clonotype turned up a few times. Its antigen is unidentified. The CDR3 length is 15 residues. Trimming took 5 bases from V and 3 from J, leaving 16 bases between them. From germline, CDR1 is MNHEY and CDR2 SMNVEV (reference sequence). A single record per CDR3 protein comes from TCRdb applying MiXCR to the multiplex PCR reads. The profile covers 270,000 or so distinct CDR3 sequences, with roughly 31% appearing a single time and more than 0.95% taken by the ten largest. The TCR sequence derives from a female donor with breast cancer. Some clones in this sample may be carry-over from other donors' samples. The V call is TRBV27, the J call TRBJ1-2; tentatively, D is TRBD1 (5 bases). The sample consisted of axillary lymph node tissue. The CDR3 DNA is TGTGCCAGCAGTCACGAGGCCAGGGACGACTATGGCTACACCTTC. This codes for CASSHEARDDYGYTF.